The 21 T cell receptor beta chains below come from one sample, sequenced in a study of siplizumab effects on memory and regulatory T cells. Data came from immunoSEQ multiplex PCR; TCRdb stores just in-frame clones and leaves some out. The data contain tens of thousands of clones, roughly 96% of them seen just once; the ten biggest clones take up 0.031%. Sequences were obtained from naive CD4+ T cells sorted from blood. These receptors were obtained from a human donor in good health.

The chain links TRBV2 to TRBJ2-1; D may be TRBD1 (5 bases). Germline values: CDR1 SNHLY, CDR2 FYNNEI. The CDR3 runs 12 residues. Trimming pared 6 bases from V and 9 bases from J, leaving 12 bases between. CDR3 loop: CASSQRGAEQFF. CDR3 in DNA: TGTGCCAGCAGCCAACGTGGGGCTGAGCAGTTCTTC.

DNA for the CDR3: TGTGCCAGCAGCACGGGACTAGCGGGGGGGCCGGAGACCCAGTACTTC. It is translated as CASSTGLAGGPETQYF. V gene TRBV7-9 combines with J gene TRBJ2-5; TRBD2 matches 16 bases. There are 16 residues in the CDR3. V gave up 5 bases and J gave up 5 bases; unmatched junction bases: 5. Germline-derived CDR1 and CDR2 are SEHNR and FQNEAQ (reference sequence).

The rearrangement joins TRBV28 to TRBJ2-1; 8 nucleotides line up with TRBD2. Trimming at V came to 9 bases and at J to 6 bases, leaving 10 bases not matched to a gene. The CDR3 has 14 amino acids. The germline V gene has CDR1 MDHEN and CDR2 SYDVKM. CDR3 in DNA: TGTGCCAGTCTCTTGGGACTAGGGACCAATGAGCAGTTCTTC. It translates to CASLLGLGTNEQFF.

The V call is TRBV7-3, the J call TRBJ2-1; either TRBD1 or TRBD2 may fit D (5 bases each). The CDR3 has 16 amino acids. V was pared by 5 bases and J by 4 bases, with 18 bases between. The V gene's germline CDR1 is SGHTA and CDR2 FQGTGA. DNA for the CDR3: TGTGCCAGCAGCCCGTTCCGGGACGGATCTTACAATGAGCAGTTCTTC. This encodes CASSPFRDGSYNEQFF. Complete variable domain (other parts from reference TRBV7-3 and TRBJ2-1): GAGVSQTPSNKVTEKGKYVELRCDPISGHTALYWYRQSLGQGPEFLIYFQGTGAADDSGLPNDRFFAVRPEGSVSTLKIQRTERGDSAVYLCASSPFRDGSYNEQFFGPGTRLTVL.

The chain is built from TRBV28 and TRBJ2-3, with 11 bases identical to TRBD2. CDR1 and CDR2 from the germline V gene are MDHEN and SYDVKM. V gave up 6 bases and J gave up 1 base; unmatched junction bases: 3. The CDR3 loop spans 15 amino acids. The CDR3 DNA reads as TGTGCCAGCAGGACTAGCGGGGTGGGCACAGATACGCAGTATTTT. Translating gives CASRTSGVGTDTQYF.

The J gene is TRBJ1-1, the V gene TRBV4-2; a possible D gene is TRBD1 (6 bases). The CDR3 has 16 amino acids. Germline assignment: CDR1 LGHNA and CDR2 YNFKEQ. Trimming left V 4 bases short and J 2 bases short, with 17 bases between. CDR3 DNA: TGTGCCAGCAGCCCCTGGGGAGACAGGATAAACACTGAAGCTTTCTTT. Translation gives CASSPWGDRINTEAFF.

CDR3 sequence: CASSPGQGARNTEAFF. The DNA of the CDR3 is TGTGCCAGCAGCCCGGGACAGGGGGCGCGGAACACTGAAGCTTTCTTT. The chain recombines TRBV27 with TRBJ1-1; 12 positions agree with TRBD1. V shed 6 bases and J 1 base; nucleotides not matched to a gene: 6. Per the germline V gene, CDR1 is MNHEY and CDR2 is SMNVEV (reference sequence). This CDR3 is 16 amino acids long.

The CDR3 reads CASSELGGYQPQHF. CDR3 in DNA: TGTGCCAGCAGTGAACTGGGGGGCTATCAGCCCCAGCATTTT. The chain joins TRBV6-1 to TRBJ1-5; D is perhaps TRBD1 (6 bases). CDR1 MNHNS and CDR2 SASEGT come from the germline V gene. This CDR3 region has 14 residues. Trimming took 2 bases from V and 5 from J, leaving 10 bases between them.

The rearrangement uses TRBV7-2 and TRBJ2-3, with no clear D. The CDR3 is 18 residues long. CDR1 and CDR2 (germline): SGHTA, FQGNSA. Trimming removed 0 bases at V and 6 bases at J, with 22 bases between. The DNA for the CDR3 is TGTGCCAGCAGCTTAGCTAGGTTCCGGTCCGTTGAACTGGATACGCAGTATTTT. Amino acid sequence: CASSLARFRSVELDTQYF.

The chain has TRBV5-4 and TRBJ2-1; D unresolved. This CDR3 comprises 12 residues. Trimming cost V 3 bases and J 7 bases, with 8 bases left between them. Germline V CDR1 and CDR2: SGHNT, YYREEE (reference sequence). This CDR3 reads CASSSVGNEQFF. The CDR3, as DNA: TGTGCCAGCAGCTCCGTTGGTAATGAGCAGTTCTTC.

This clone was observed a single time. The rearrangement links TRBV19 to TRBJ2-1; D is ambiguous. Germline V CDR1 and CDR2: LNHDA, SQIVND (reference sequence). V was clipped by 6 bases and J by 7 bases, with 16 bases between them. The length of the CDR3 is 14 residues. The CDR3 DNA follows: TGTGCCAGTAGCAATCCCCCCGTCGTGAATGAGCAGTTCTTC. Translating it yields CASSNPPVVNEQFF.

The rearrangement joins TRBV7-8 to TRBJ1-1; TRBD1 is a possible D gene (5 bases). From germline, CDR1 is SGHVS and CDR2 FQNEAQ. CDR3 length: 15 residues. Trimming removed 0 bases from V and 2 bases from J, with 10 bases in between. For the CDR3, the DNA is TGTGCCAGCAGCTTAGCGCTCGGGGGTAACACTGAAGCTTTCTTT. This encodes CASSLALGGNTEAFF.

The chain recombines TRBV29-1 with TRBJ1-1; D not certain. V was clipped by 7 bases and J by 6 bases, with 12 bases between them. The CDR3 sequence is 11 residues long. Germline loops: CDR1 SQVTM, CDR2 ANQGSEA. CDR3 residues: CSAGNAAEAFF. As DNA, the CDR3 is TGCAGCGCGGGGAATGCGGCTGAAGCTTTCTTT.

The V call is TRBV6-5, the J call TRBJ2-7; TRBD2 aligns across 13 bases. Losses at the gene ends were 2 bases for V and 2 bases for J; bases not matched to a gene: 3. The CDR3 is 16 amino acids. Germline CDR1 reads MNHEY; CDR2 reads SVGAGI. CDR3 residues: CASSYQTSGGPYEQYF. For the CDR3, the DNA is TGTGCCAGCAGTTACCAGACTAGCGGGGGGCCCTACGAGCAGTACTTC.

This rearrangement joins TRBV7-2 to TRBJ1-3; TRBD1 might be the D (5 bases). Germline CDR1 SGHTA, CDR2 FQGNSA. V lost 2 bases and J lost 0, with 11 bases in between. CDR3 length equals 16 residues. CDR3 sequence (DNA): TGTGCCAGCAGCTTATTGCAGGGACGCTCTGGAAACACCATATATTTT. Translation gives CASSLLQGRSGNTIYF.

This chain joins TRBV7-2 and TRBJ2-7, with TRBD2 matching 13 bases. The ends lost 5 bases at V and 7 bases at J; junction bases unmatched: 5. CDR3 length equals 14 residues. Germline V lookup: CDR1 SGHTA, CDR2 FQGNSA. The CDR3 DNA sequence: TGTGCCAGCAGCCCGGGACTAGCGGGGCGAGAGCAGTACTTC. Translated: CASSPGLAGREQYF.

This chain links TRBV5-5 with TRBJ1-2; unclear D gene. From germline, CDR1 is SGHKS and CDR2 YYEKEE (reference sequence). The CDR3 runs to 13 residues. The ends were cut back, 2 bases at V and 0 bases at J, with 5 bases in the middle. This chain's CDR3 is CASSLDTNYGYTF. The DNA for the CDR3 is TGTGCCAGCAGCTTAGACACTAACTATGGCTACACCTTC. The complete variable domain, with remaining parts taken from reference TRBV5-5 and TRBJ1-2, reads DAGVTQSPTHLIKTRGQQVTLRCSPISGHKSVSWYQQVLGQGPQFIFQYYEKEERGRGNFPDRFSARQFPNYSSELNVNALLLGDSALYLCASSLDTNYGYTFGSGTRLTVV.

The chain carries TRBV29-1 and TRBJ2-7, with D possibly matching TRBD1 (6 bases). Germline CDR1 SQVTM, CDR2 ANQGSEA. There are 12 residues in the CDR3. The germline V and J ends were trimmed by 4 bases and 4 bases, with 11 bases remaining between them. CDR3 in DNA: TGCAGCGTTGCTCAGGGGATGTACGAGCAGTACTTC. Its translation: CSVAQGMYEQYF.

The CDR3 spells CASSGASGGQETQYF. The CDR3, as DNA: TGTGCCAGCTCCGGCGCCAGCGGGGGCCAAGAGACCCAGTACTTC. The V gene is TRBV18, the J gene TRBJ2-5; 8 positions match TRBD2. J lost 1 base, V lost 6 bases, and 7 bases had no gene match. CDR1 and CDR2 (germline): KGHSH, LQKENI. This CDR3 has 15 amino acids. Supplemented by reference TRBV18 and TRBJ2-5, the full variable domain reads NAGVMQNPRHLVRRRGQEARLRCSPMKGHSHVYWYRQLPEEGLKFMVYLQKENIIDESGMPKERFSAEFPKEGPSILRIQQVVRGDSAAYFCASSGASGGQETQYFGPGTRLLVL.

The gene calls are TRBV7-8 and TRBJ2-4; TRBD1 agrees at 7 bases. The CDR3 totals 14 residues. After removal of 2 bases from V and 8 bases from J, the junction contained 6 bases not matched to a gene. The germline V gene encodes CDR1 SGHVS and CDR2 FQNEAQ. The CDR3: CASSLWDSSDIQYF. In DNA form, the CDR3 reads TGTGCCAGCAGCTTATGGGACAGTTCTGACATTCAGTACTTC.

This clone showed up just once. The V call is TRBV27, the J call TRBJ2-5; D is possibly TRBD1 (5 bases). Germline V gene sequence: CDR1 MNHEY, CDR2 SMNVEV (reference sequence). Trimming removed 3 bases from V and 1 base from J, with 15 bases in between. The CDR3 has 16 amino acids. CDR3 sequence: CASSFTPSGFQETQYF. CDR3 nucleotides: TGTGCCAGCAGTTTCACCCCTTCAGGGTTCCAAGAGACCCAGTACTTC.